The T cell receptor (beta chain) under discussion was sequenced for a study of blood T cell repertoires in COVID-19. On the study more broadly: The United States, Italy and Spain supplied acute and convalescent COVID-19 samples.

TCRdb's table, derived via immunoSEQ multiplex PCR, lists solely in-frame clones and lacks some. This table has 250,000 to 300,000 clones, approximately 90% appearing once. Germline values: CDR1 KGHDR, CDR2 SFDVKD. V shed 7 bases, J shed 8 bases, and the junction held 12 bases outside the gene matches. CDR3 length: 15 amino acids. This TCR was recovered from a woman in her sixties or seventies in a cohort exposed to, infected with or recovered from COVID-19 (not recorded which). The chain has TRBV24-1 and TRBJ2-1; 8 nucleotides align to TRBD1. Sequencing used PBMCs or T cells enriched from blood (not recorded which). The CDR3 DNA reads as TGTGCCACCAGGGTAGGACAGGGCCCCTCCGATGAGCAGTTCTTC. Residues: CATRVGQGPSDEQFF.